This record looks at one TCR beta chain sequence and its context. Source study methods: For nucleated cells, counts were estimated from reference gene primer amplification. The method was immunoSEQ multiplex PCR; TCRdb's version includes in-frame clones alone and lacks a portion of them. D and trimming come from the DNA, and the V and J calls and clone size come from that table. Among 300,000 or so clones listed, more than 80% were seen once. The data belong to a study of blood T cell repertoires in COVID-19. Overall study context: Sites across the United States, Italy and Spain contributed samples from acute and convalescent COVID-19.

The germline V gene encodes CDR1 MRHNA and CDR2 SNTAGT. This CDR3 has 17 amino acids. Between the trimmed V and J ends, which lost 6 bases and 7 bases, there was a span of 25 bases. The TCR sequence derives from a man between 18 and 35 years old who had recovered from COVID-19. Sequencing input: peripheral blood. The rearrangement joins TRBV6-4 to TRBJ2-1; possibly TRBD1 for D (6 bases). The CDR3, as DNA: TGTGCCAGCAGCGCCTACCTCGGGCAGGGGATAGGGAATGAGCAGTTCTTC. Translation gives CASSAYLGQGIGNEQFF.